The text below deals with one TCR beta chain. No antigen is known for it. The data belong to a study of cytomegalovirus exposure and HLA in healthy donors. Study-level results: Later analysis associated a missense DCLRE1C variant with TCR beta V- and J-gene trimming. TCR sequences were mostly rare, though some public TCRs occurred in many donors.

CDR1 is SGHRS and CDR2 is YFSETQ in the germline V gene. Trimming at V came to 3 bases and at J to 4 bases, leaving 6 bases not matched to a gene. CDR3 size: 15 residues. In the PCR, 60 Vbeta and 13 Jbeta primers were used. Assay used: immunoSEQ multiplex PCR; TCRdb lists only in-frame clones, some missing. This sample carries some 99,000 clones, roughly 76% of them seen once, and the ten largest clones take around 7.7%. Sequencing was carried out using PBMCs. This TCR was sampled from a woman between 45 and 65 years old in good health and CMV-seropositive. The rearrangement links TRBV5-1 to TRBJ2-7, with TRBD2 matching over 11 bases. The CDR3 reads CASSWDTSGSYEQYF. The CDR3 nucleotides read TGCGCCAGCAGCTGGGACACTAGCGGGAGTTACGAGCAGTACTTC.